These 22 T cell receptor beta chains originate from one sample sequenced in a study of cytotoxic CD8 clonotypes in ibrutinib-treated CLL. Generated by immunoSEQ multiplex PCR, the TCRdb table keeps only in-frame clones and is missing some. Among roughly 190,000 clones listed, around 72% were seen once. Source: PBMCs, taken after 24 months of ibrutinib treatment. The receptors come from a human donor with chronic lymphocytic leukemia.

The V gene is TRBV30, the J gene TRBJ1-1; 8 bases align to TRBD1. The CDR3 extends over 17 amino acids. V dropped 0 bases and J dropped 5; count of bases not matched to a gene: 14. Germline CDR1 reads GTSNPN; CDR2 reads SVGIG (reference sequence). The CDR3 reads CAWSVLITGGLGTEAFF. For the CDR3, the DNA is TGTGCCTGGAGTGTACTAATAACAGGGGGTCTGGGGACTGAAGCTTTCTTT.

V gene TRBV6-1 combines with J gene TRBJ1-5; tentatively, D is TRBD1 (5 bases). The CDR3 is 13 residues long. The V end was cut by 6 bases, the J end by 3 bases, with 9 bases between. Germline V gives CDR1 MNHNS, CDR2 SASEGT. DNA of the CDR3: TGTGCCAGCAGGGCAGGGTACAATCAGCCCCAGCATTTT. Amino acid sequence: CASRAGYNQPQHF.

V and J are TRBV28 and TRBJ2-5; TRBD2 aligns across 11 bases. Unmatched junction bases numbered 8, after V lost 8 bases and J lost 3 bases. The CDR3 length is 15 residues. Germline V CDR1 and CDR2: MDHEN, SYDVKM. The chain's CDR3 is CASGVLAGVKETQYF. CDR3 nucleotide sequence: TGTGCCAGCGGGGTACTAGCGGGAGTGAAAGAGACCCAGTACTTC. The whole variable domain, remainder taken from reference TRBV28 and TRBJ2-5, is DVKVTQSSRYLVKRTGEKVFLECVQDMDHENMFWYRQDPGLGLRLIYFSYDVKMKEKGDIPEGYSVSREKKERFSLILESASTNQTSMYLCASGVLAGVKETQYFGPGTRLLVL.

The chain recombines TRBV20-1 with TRBJ2-7; D not resolved. V was cut by 2 bases and J by 9 bases, with 11 bases left in between. The germline V gene encodes CDR1 DFQATT and CDR2 SNEGSKA (reference sequence). CDR3 length: 11 residues. CDR3: CSARIGDGQYF. The CDR3 DNA follows: TGCAGTGCTAGAATAGGAGACGGGCAGTACTTC.

In this sample, this clone turned up a few times. The rearrangement uses TRBV29-1 and TRBJ1-2; TRBD1 aligns across 9 bases. The CDR3 totals 13 residues. With 4 bases clipped from V and 8 bases from J, the junction kept 8 bases outside the gene matches. Germline CDR1 and CDR2: SQVTM and ANQGSEA. The CDR3: CSVVDNRGHGYTF. For the CDR3, the DNA is TGCAGCGTTGTCGATAACAGGGGGCACGGCTACACCTTC.

V is TRBV2 and J is TRBJ1-5, with D tentatively TRBD1 (6 bases). Trimming pared 3 bases from V and 0 bases from J, leaving 15 bases between. This CDR3 is built from 17 residues. Per germline, CDR1 SNHLY and CDR2 FYNNEI. The chain's CDR3 is CASSEGHWINSNQPQHF. The CDR3 region has the DNA TGTGCCAGCAGTGAGGGACACTGGATAAATAGCAATCAGCCCCAGCATTTT.

This CDR3 is CASSQTQDIGKPQHF. CDR3 nucleotides: TGCGCCAGCAGCCAAACCCAGGACATCGGAAAGCCCCAGCATTTT. V usage is TRBV4-1 and J usage is TRBJ1-5; maybe TRBD1 (5 bases). Trimming stripped 2 bases from V and 8 bases from J, with 16 bases between. The germline CDR1 and CDR2 sequences are MGHRA and YSYEKL. CDR3 size: 15 residues.

Only a few counts were recorded for this clone. The rearrangement links TRBV10-3 to TRBJ2-7; D remains ambiguous. V shed 8 bases and J shed 0 bases, with 17 bases lying between them. This CDR3 is 15 amino acids long. The V gene's germline CDR1 is ENHRY and CDR2 SYGVKD. CDR3 DNA sequence: TGTGCCATCGGTGGTGAGCAGCCGAGCTCCTACGAGCAGTACTTC. As protein: CAIGGEQPSSYEQYF.

The chain recombines TRBV6-1 with TRBJ2-7; no clear D. Germline CDR1 MNHNS, CDR2 SASEGT. V was pared by 2 bases and J by 2 bases, with 7 bases between. The CDR3 totals 13 residues. In DNA, the CDR3 is TGTGCCAGCAGTGAAAGGCAGACCTACGAGCAGTACTTC. It specifies CASSERQTYEQYF.

This rearrangement joins TRBV15 to TRBJ2-3; D unresolved. Germline CDR1 reads LNHNV; CDR2 reads YYDKDF (reference sequence). The CDR3 is 17 residues long. V was shortened by 7 bases and J by 3 bases, with 23 bases between the two germline ends. CDR3 coding DNA: TGTGCCACCACCAGCGAGAGTGGTTTCAGGAAGACAGATACGCAGTATTTT. Protein product: CATTSESGFRKTDTQYF. Combining the CDR3 with reference TRBV15 and TRBJ2-3 gives the whole variable domain DAMVIQNPRYQVTQFGKPVTLSCSQTLNHNVMYWYQQKSSQAPKLLFHYYDKDFNNEADTPDNFQSRRPNTSFCFLDIRSPGLGDTAMYLCATTSESGFRKTDTQYFGPGTRLTVL.

The chain combines TRBV5-4 with TRBJ2-7, with 8 bases aligning to TRBD1. This CDR3 region has 15 residues. Per germline, CDR1 SGHNT and CDR2 YYREEE (reference sequence). Trimming at V came to 4 bases and at J to 1 base, leaving 7 bases not matched to a gene. The CDR3 DNA is TGTGCCAGCAGCCCGGAGGGACAGGTGTCCTACGAGCAGTACTTC. This translates into CASSPEGQVSYEQYF.

This sequence joins TRBV14 and TRBJ2-1; a possible D gene is TRBD2 (5 bases). CDR1 and CDR2 from the germline V gene are SGHDN and FVKESK. This CDR3 comprises 15 residues. V was pared by 0 bases and J by 7 bases, with 13 bases between. In nucleotides, the CDR3 is TGTGCCAGCAGCCAAGAATATTCTAGCTTTAATGAGCAGTTCTTC. Protein: CASSQEYSSFNEQFF.

V is TRBV27 and J is TRBJ1-5, with D uncertain. CDR3 length: 13 residues. Between the trimmed V and J ends, which lost 3 bases and 6 bases, there was a span of 9 bases. Germline V CDR1 and CDR2: MNHEY, SMNVEV (reference sequence). CDR3 in DNA: TGTGCCAGCAGTTTGTATCGTGGTCAGCCCCAGCATTTT. Translation: CASSLYRGQPQHF.

This clone was counted once. The chain uses TRBV30 and TRBJ1-2; TRBD1 aligns across 12 bases. Trimming removed 2 bases from V and 4 bases from J; junction bases left unmatched: 8. The CDR3 contains 16 residues. The germline V gene has CDR1 GTSNPN and CDR2 SVGIG (reference sequence). The CDR3 loop is CAWSSKGTGGGYGYTF. CDR3 in DNA: TGTGCCTGGAGTTCAAAAGGGACAGGGGGCGGCTATGGCTACACCTTC. The full variable domain, rest sourced from reference TRBV30 and TRBJ1-2, is SQTIHQWPATLVQPVGSPLSLECTVEGTSNPNLYWYRQAAGRGLQLLFYSVGIGQISSEVPQNLSASRPQDRQFILSSKKLLLSDSGFYLCAWSSKGTGGGYGYTFGSGTRLTVV.

The J gene is TRBJ1-1, the V gene TRBV10-3, with a weak D call TRBD1 (6 bases). This CDR3 has 13 amino acids. V was clipped by 8 bases and J by 4 bases, with 14 bases between them. CDR1 and CDR2 from the germline V gene are ENHRY and SYGVKD. For the CDR3, the DNA is TGTGCCATCGCCGGGGGCGATGGCACTGAAGCTTTCTTT. It is translated as CAIAGGDGTEAFF.

This rearrangement joins TRBV7-9 to TRBJ2-3, with D perhaps matching TRBD2 (5 bases). CDR1 and CDR2 (germline): SEHNR, FQNEAQ (reference sequence). The ends were cut back, 10 bases at V and 0 bases at J, with 17 bases in the middle. The CDR3 has 15 residues. CDR3 region: CANSPRGVSTDTQYF. The CDR3 DNA follows: TGTGCCAACTCCCCCCGGGGTGTTAGCACAGATACGCAGTATTTT.

The chain joins TRBV7-9 to TRBJ2-3, with D uncertain. V was pared by 3 bases and J by 0 bases, with 4 bases between. The CDR3 is 13 residues long. Germline lookup yields CDR1 SEHNR and CDR2 FQNEAQ (reference sequence). The DNA for the CDR3 is TGTGCCAGCAGCTTGGACAGCACAGATACGCAGTATTTT. Protein sequence: CASSLDSTDTQYF.

This chain uses TRBV6-1 with TRBJ2-5; 11 positions agree with TRBD1. The germline CDR1 and CDR2 sequences are MNHNS and SASEGT. V lost 6 bases and J lost 2; bases outside the gene matches: 5. This CDR3 region has 15 residues. CDR3 sequence: CASRTGTGGQETQYF. The CDR3 DNA is TGTGCCAGCAGGACCGGGACAGGGGGACAAGAGACCCAGTACTTC.

This chain joins TRBV7-2 and TRBJ2-7; unclear D gene. Germline V gene lookup returns CDR1 SGHTA and CDR2 FQGNSA. The CDR3 loop spans 16 amino acids. The V and J ends lost 0 bases and 1 base respectively, with 13 bases between them. CDR3 protein: CASSLALFGGSYEQYF. DNA of the CDR3: TGTGCCAGCAGCTTAGCGCTTTTTGGCGGTTCCTACGAGCAGTACTTC.

This sequence joins TRBV4-2 and TRBJ2-2; D gene uncertain. This CDR3 is 15 amino acids long. The germline V and J ends were trimmed by 5 bases and 1 base, with 11 bases remaining between them. CDR1 is LGHNA, CDR2 YNFKEQ, per germline. This CDR3 reads CASSLADRNTGELFF. The CDR3 DNA follows: TGTGCCAGCAGCTTGGCCGACCGGAACACCGGGGAGCTGTTTTTT.

The V call is TRBV4-3, the J call TRBJ1-6, with D perhaps TRBD1 (5 bases). V dropped 0 bases and J dropped 7 bases, with 10 bases sitting between them. CDR3 length: 15 amino acids. The germline V gene has CDR1 LGHNA and CDR2 YSLEER. The CDR3 protein is CASSQDAQGNSPLHF. The DNA for the CDR3 is TGCGCCAGCAGCCAAGATGCTCAGGGCAATTCACCCCTCCACTTT.

This chain joins TRBV4-1 and TRBJ2-1; 7 bases fit TRBD2. The V gene end was trimmed by 4 bases and the J gene end by 12 bases; junction bases not matched to a gene: 12. CDR3 size: 14 residues. Germline assignment: CDR1 MGHRA and CDR2 YSYEKL. In nucleotides, the CDR3 is TGCGCCAGCAGCCCCCAGCGGGATAGCGGTGGGCAGTTCTTC. As protein: CASSPQRDSGGQFF.